What follows are 12 T cell receptor beta chains derived from one specimen sequenced in a study of blood T cell repertoires in COVID-19. Measured with immunoSEQ multiplex PCR; TCRdb has only the in-frame clones, and not every one. The sample yields hundreds of thousands of clones, 80% to 90% seen once. Sequences were obtained from peripheral blood. The receptors derive from a woman in her 30s with COVID-19, enrolled during active disease.

This CDR3 is CASNRLLTGYEQYV. The CDR3 nucleotides are TGTGCCAGCAATCGCTTACTAACCGGCTACGAGCAGTACGTC. This chain joins TRBV5-8 and TRBJ2-7; D remains ambiguous. V was shortened by 6 bases and J by 3 bases, with 16 bases between the two germline ends. This CDR3 is 14 amino acids long. Germline values: CDR1 SGHTS, CDR2 YDEGEE.

The V and J genes are TRBV7-8 and TRBJ2-3, with 8 bases lining up with TRBD2. V was pared by 5 bases and J by 2 bases, with 12 bases of the junction left unmatched. This CDR3 contains 17 residues. Germline V CDR1 and CDR2: SGHVS, FQNEAQ. CDR3 in amino acids: CASSPKPGLESTDTQYF. The CDR3 DNA reads TGTGCCAGCAGCCCCAAGCCGGGACTAGAATCCACAGATACGCAGTATTTT.

The chain recombines TRBV6-6 with TRBJ2-5; possible D gene TRBD1, 6 bases. Between the trimmed V and J ends, which lost 5 bases and 5 bases, there was a span of 15 bases. The CDR3 is 14 amino acids. In germline, CDR1 is MNHNY, CDR2 SVGAGI (reference sequence). CDR3 sequence: CASSTSQGRETQYF. The CDR3 DNA follows: TGTGCCAGCAGTACCTCACAGGGAAGGGAGACCCAGTACTTC.

The genes are TRBV19 and TRBJ1-3; D is unresolved. The V end lost 2 bases, the J end lost 0 bases, and 8 bases lay between the germline ends. This CDR3 region has 15 residues. CDR1 is LNHDA, CDR2 SQIVND, per germline (reference sequence). The CDR3 nucleotides are TGTGCCAGTAGTATACGACGGAGCTCTGGAAACACCATATATTTT. This codes for CASSIRRSSGNTIYF.

This chain uses TRBV11-2 with TRBJ1-2; D remains unclear. V was shortened by 1 base and J by 8 bases, with 23 bases between the two germline ends. The CDR3 runs 17 residues. Germline loops: CDR1 SGHAT, CDR2 FQNNGV. CDR3 bases: TGTGCCAGCAGCTTAGGAACGCTAGGGAGGAGTAATAGGGGCTACACCTTC. Its translation is CASSLGTLGRSNRGYTF. The entire variable domain, with the rest obtained from reference TRBV11-2 and TRBJ1-2, is as follows: EAGVAQSPRYKIIEKRQSVAFWCNPISGHATLYWYQQILGQGPKLLIQFQNNGVVDDSQLPKDRFSAERLKGVDSTLKIQPAKLEDSAVYLCASSLGTLGRSNRGYTFGSGTRLTVV.

The chain has TRBV11-1 and TRBJ2-2; 7 bases map to TRBD1. CDR1 is SGHAT, CDR2 FQDESV, per germline (reference sequence). This CDR3 spans 15 amino acids. The J segment lost 8 bases and the V segment lost 4 bases, leaving 10 bases of the junction unmatched. The CDR3 DNA is TGTGCCAGCAGCTCAGACCCTACAGGGGTGGGGGAGCTGTTTTTT. It specifies CASSSDPTGVGELFF. The variable domain in full, completed from reference TRBV11-1 and TRBJ2-2, reads EAEVAQSPRYKITEKSQAVAFWCDPISGHATLYWYRQILGQGPELLVQFQDESVVDDSQLPKDRFSAERLKGVDSTLKIQPAELGDSAMYLCASSSDPTGVGELFFGEGSRLTVL.

The chain carries TRBV7-6 and TRBJ2-5; TRBD2 is a possible D gene (6 bases). CDR3 length equals 16 residues. Germline V gene lookup returns CDR1 SGHVS and CDR2 FNYEAQ. Trimming took off 6 bases at V and 4 bases at J, with 21 bases between the two ends. In DNA form, the CDR3 reads TGTGCCAGCAGGGGAGGTCTGGGTGAGCCCCGAGAGACCCAGTACTTC. Its translation is CASRGGLGEPRETQYF.

The chain combines TRBV10-3 with TRBJ2-7; 8 bases match TRBD2. From germline, CDR1 is ENHRY and CDR2 SYGVKD. This CDR3 contains 14 residues. The junction had 14 bases not matched to a gene; V was cut back by 11 bases and J by 5 bases. DNA of the CDR3: TGTGCCCCAAACGGAAGCGGGAGAGGGAACGAGCAGTACGTC. Translated: CAPNGSGRGNEQYV.

The chain recombines TRBV11-3 with TRBJ2-1; 10 bases match TRBD2. V lost 8 bases and J lost 8; bases outside the gene matches: 15. This CDR3 has 16 amino acids. Germline CDR1 and CDR2: SGHNT and YENEEA. The CDR3 spells CASAPFSGGPRHEQFF. The DNA for the CDR3 is TGTGCCAGCGCACCCTTTAGCGGGGGGCCACGTCATGAGCAGTTCTTC.

The chain employs TRBV6-5 and TRBJ2-5; the match to TRBD1 covers 7 bases. The CDR3 spans 15 residues. V shed 4 bases, J shed 0 bases, and the junction held 5 bases outside the gene matches. Germline CDR1 and CDR2: MNHEY and SVGAGI. In DNA form, the CDR3 reads TGTGCCAGCAGTTCCTCGGGGACAGACCAAGAGACCCAGTACTTC. This sequence encodes CASSSSGTDQETQYF.

V usage is TRBV7-2 and J usage is TRBJ1-4; the D is unclear. The CDR3 extends over 16 amino acids. Germline V CDR1 and CDR2: SGHTA, FQGNSA. Trimming pared 4 bases from V and 8 bases from J, leaving 20 bases between. This chain's CDR3 is CASSSSAGSIGEKLFF. CDR3 DNA sequence: TGTGCCAGCAGCTCATCCGCGGGTAGTATTGGAGAAAAACTGTTTTTT.

This chain connects TRBV28 to TRBJ2-7; 7 bases line up with TRBD1. CDR1 and CDR2 from the germline V gene are MDHEN and SYDVKM. This CDR3 spans 14 amino acids. The V gene end was trimmed by 2 bases and the J gene end by 3 bases; junction bases not matched to a gene: 4. CDR3 bases: TGTGCCAGCAGTTTAGACAGGGCAGGCTACGAGCAGTACTTC. Its translation is CASSLDRAGYEQYF.